Listed below are T cell receptor beta chains from one sample, sequenced in a study of T cells in Graves' hyperthyroidism and ophthalmopathy. TCRdb re-derived calls from the multiplex PCR reads in MiXCR, one entry per CDR3 protein. The sample contains approximately 480,000 distinct CDR3 sequences, more than 20% of which appear only once. Sequenced material: blood. These receptors were collected from a young man with Graves' hyperthyroidism. The CDR3 runs from the conserved cysteine through the conserved F or W. A D gene is named only where the DNA matches it firmly. Size values are once, few and many counts, or a class for expanded clones, and some rows have none.

d_call	v_call	j_call	clone_size	cdr3_nt	cdr3_aa
TRBD1	TRBV6-4	TRBJ1-1	many	TGTGCCAGCAGTGACGACAGGGGCTTTTTCATGAACACTGAAGCTTTCTTT	CASSDDRGFFMNTEAFF
-	TRBV6-1	TRBJ1-1	many	TGTGCCAGCAGTCAGATCAGGGGAGGCGGCACTGAAGCTTTCTTT	CASSQIRGGGTEAFF
-	TRBV4-2	TRBJ1-1	many	TGTGCCAGCAGCCAAGATGATGGGGGGGGCGGCACTGAAGCTTTCTTT	CASSQDDGGGGTEAFF
-	TRBV27	TRBJ1-2	-	TGTGCCAGCAGACAAATGCAGCAGGGAAAGGATGGCTACACCTTC	CASRQMQQGKDGYTF
-	TRBV30	TRBJ2-2	few	TGTGCCTGGAGTTCTGGGGTGGGGACCGGGGAGCTGTTTTTT	CAWSSGVGTGELFF
-	TRBV6-4	TRBJ1-1	few	TGTGCCAGCAGTTACGCCGAATCGAGCACTGAAGCTTTCTTT	CASSYAESSTEAFF
TRBD1	TRBV20-1	TRBJ1-5	many	TGCAGTTTTGACAGGGGGCGAAATCAGCCCCAGCATTTT	CSFDRGRNQPQHF
-	TRBV28	TRBJ1-5	many	TGTGCCAGCAGTTCAAGACAGAAGCTCAATCAGCCCCAGCATTTT	CASSSRQKLNQPQHF
-	TRBV20-1	TRBJ2-7	many	TGCAGTGCTAGAGAGGTTCGATACGAGCAGTACTTC	CSAREVRYEQYF
TRBD1	TRBV4-1	TRBJ1-2	many	TGCGCCAGCAGCCATCTGGGACAGGGGAAGCGTGGCTACACCTTC	CASSHLGQGKRGYTF
TRBD1	TRBV11-1	TRBJ1-2	many	TGTGCCAGCAGCTATTTTCGTCCGGGACAGGGGGACTATGGCTACACCTTC	CASSYFRPGQGDYGYTF
-	TRBV6-1	TRBJ2-7	many	TGTGCCAGCAGTCCGGACAGGGAGGGTTACGAGCAGTACTTC	CASSPDREGYEQYF
-	TRBV12-3/TRBV12-4	TRBJ2-2	many	TGTGCCAGCAGCCCAAGTGGGCCCGGGGAGCTGTTTTTT	CASSPSGPGELFF
-	TRBV7-8	TRBJ2-7	many	TGTGCCAGCAGCTTTGAGTCTTCCTCCTACGAGCAGTACTTC	CASSFESSSYEQYF
TRBD2	TRBV12-3/TRBV12-4	TRBJ2-7	-	TGTGCCAGCAGCCCCTCGGCTAGCGGGGACTACGAGCAGTACTTC	CASSPSASGDYEQYF
-	TRBV12-3/TRBV12-4	TRBJ1-5	-	TGTGCCAGCGGCACCCAGTTCGGTGATACCAGCCTGCCCCAGCATTTT	CASGTQFGDTSLPQHF
-	TRBV2	TRBJ1-2	few	TGTGCCAGCAGTGAAGCACCGGGAACGCACTATGGCTACACCTTC	CASSEAPGTHYGYTF
TRBD1	TRBV28	TRBJ2-5	many	TGTGCCAGCAGTTTGGGGGACAGAGTACAAGAGACCCAGTACTTC	CASSLGDRVQETQYF
-	TRBV20-1	TRBJ2-5	many	TGCAGTGCTAAAAGGGGGAGCCAAGAGACCCAGTACTTC	CSAKRGSQETQYF
TRBD1	TRBV19	TRBJ1-1	many	TGTGCCAGTAGTCCCCAGACAGGGGAGAACACTGAAGCTTTCTTT	CASSPQTGENTEAFF
TRBD1	TRBV7-6	TRBJ1-1	many	TGTGCCAGCAGCGGGGGGACAGGGAAGAACACTGAAGCTTTCTTT	CASSGGTGKNTEAFF
-	TRBV11-1	TRBJ2-7	few	TGTGCCAGCAGCTTACGGCGGACTCCCAAGGGCCACGAGCAGTACTTC	CASSLRRTPKGHEQYF
-	TRBV29-1	TRBJ2-2	-	TGCAGCGCAGAACAGGGCTTGACCGGGGAGCTGTTTTTT	CSAEQGLTGELFF
-	TRBV7-8	TRBJ1-5	-	TGTGCCAGCAGCCACCGAGGACGGGGCAATCAGCCCCAGCATTTT	CASSHRGRGNQPQHF
-	TRBV6-2/TRBV6-3	TRBJ2-7	once	TGTGCCAGCAGTTCCCCCCCCGGGACTCACTACGAGCAGTACTTC	CASSSPPGTHYEQYF
-	TRBV12-3/TRBV12-4	TRBJ2-7	many	TGTGCCAGCAGTTTAGACAGGGCCGAGCAGTACTTC	CASSLDRAEQYF
-	TRBV27	TRBJ1-3	many	TGTGCCAGCAGTTTATCGGCAGGAATCTCTGGAAACACCATATATTTT	CASSLSAGISGNTIYF
TRBD2	TRBV28	TRBJ2-5	many	TGTGCCAGCAGTTTGGGACTAGACCAAGAGACCCAGTACTTC	CASSLGLDQETQYF
TRBD2	TRBV11-2	TRBJ2-7	once	TGTGCCAGCAGCGATGGGACTAGCGGTCATGGGGAGCAGTACTTC	CASSDGTSGHGEQYF
TRBD1	TRBV20-1	TRBJ1-1	-	TGCAGTGCTGGAAAAATACGGGGACAGGGTTTTTGGCGGAGGGTGGGCACTGAAGCTTTCTTT	CSAGKIRGQGFWRRVGTEAFF
-	TRBV28	TRBJ2-7	-	TGTGCCAGCAGTTTTGTCGGGGGCCACGAGCAGTACTTC	CASSFVGGHEQYF
-	TRBV6-5	TRBJ2-2	many	TGTGCCAGCGGGAGGGGACAGGTCGGGCCCGGGGAGCTGTTTTTT	CASGRGQVGPGELFF
-	TRBV7-2	TRBJ2-7	few	TGTGCCAGCAGTTTAGGGACGGATCCTCGATACGAGCAGTACTTC	CASSLGTDPRYEQYF
-	TRBV2	TRBJ2-7	many	TGTGCCAGCAGTGAAAGTGACGAGCAGTACTTC	CASSESDEQYF
-	TRBV19	TRBJ1-1	many	TGTGCCAGTACCATTACGTCGGGCTCCGCCACTGAAGCTTTCTTT	CASTITSGSATEAFF
-	TRBV10-3	TRBJ1-3	many	TGTGCCATCAGTGCTGTCGCTGGAAACACCATATATTTT	CAISAVAGNTIYF
-	TRBV7-9	TRBJ2-7	many	TGTGCCAGCAGCTTAGGACTAAAGGGGTCTGAAGAGCAGTACTTC	CASSLGLKGSEEQYF
TRBD2	TRBV4-1	TRBJ2-7	-	TGCGCCAGCAGCCGCAGCGGCGGGGGAGGGCCAAGGTCCAGCGAGCAGTACTTC	CASSRSGGGGPRSSEQYF
TRBD2	TRBV29-1	TRBJ2-2	-	TGCAGCGGTGGACTAGCGGGCACCGGGGAGCTGTTTTTT	CSGGLAGTGELFF
-	TRBV18	TRBJ1-5	-	TGTGCCAGCTCACCCAACTCGGGGGACAATCAGCCCCAGCATTTT	CASSPNSGDNQPQHF
-	TRBV7-8	TRBJ1-3	many	TGTGCCAGCAGCTTAGACCCCCTGGGACCTGGAAACACCATATATTTT	CASSLDPLGPGNTIYF
-	TRBV6-1	TRBJ1-1	many	TGTGCCAGCAGGGCCCCAATGATGACTGAAGCTTTCTTT	CASRAPMMTEAFF
-	TRBV5-1	TRBJ2-4	-	TGCGCCAGCAGCTTGCTTGGACCGGGCCAGCTAGCCAAAAACATTCAGTACTTC	CASSLLGPGQLAKNIQYF
TRBD2	TRBV28	TRBJ2-7	-	TGTGCCAGCAGTTTACCTCGACTAGCGGACAGCTACGAGCAGTACTTC	CASSLPRLADSYEQYF
-	TRBV6-5	TRBJ1-5	-	TGTGCCAGCAGTTACGGTGGACGCTGGCCCCAGCATTTT	CASSYGGRWPQHF
-	TRBV2	TRBJ1-5	many	TGTGCCAGCAAGGGGCAGGGTAGTCAGCCCCAGCATTTT	CASKGQGSQPQHF
-	TRBV28	TRBJ2-4	many	TGTGCCAGCAGTCCTCAAACAGGGAAGGGAAACATTCAGTACTTC	CASSPQTGKGNIQYF
TRBD1	TRBV2	TRBJ1-5	many	TGTGCCAGCAGTGAGCCAGGGGGCTTAGGTCAGCCCCAGCATTTT	CASSEPGGLGQPQHF
-	TRBV25-1	TRBJ2-7	-	TGTGCCAGCAGTGGATCCGGGACATCTACTTCGGTAACCTACGAGCAGTACTTC	CASSGSGTSTSVTYEQYF
TRBD1	TRBV10-3	TRBJ1-1	many	TGTGCCATCAGCGGGACAGGCCTCCCGAACACTGAAGCTTTCTTT	CAISGTGLPNTEAFF
TRBD1	TRBV18	TRBJ2-6	few	TGTGCCAGCTCACCACCTACGAACAGGGGGGCCGGGGCCAACGTCCTGACTTTC	CASSPPTNRGAGANVLTF
TRBD1	TRBV6-1	TRBJ1-2	many	TGTGCCAGCAGACCTCCCGGGACAGCTATTTATGGCTACACCTTC	CASRPPGTAIYGYTF
-	TRBV7-9	TRBJ2-2	once	TGTGCCAGCAGCCGACCGCTAGCGAACACCGGGGAGCTGTTTTTT	CASSRPLANTGELFF
TRBD1	TRBV19	TRBJ2-6	-	TGCGCTACCAGGGGGATCTCTGGGGCCAACGTCCTGACTTTC	CATRGISGANVLTF
-	TRBV28	TRBJ2-5	many	TGTGCCAGCAGCTACATGGGACGGTCCGGAGAGACCAAGTACTTC	CASSYMGRSGETKYF
-	TRBV12-3/TRBV12-4	TRBJ1-5	many	TGTGCCAGCAGTTTAGCGGGGAATAGCAATCAGCCCCAGCATTTT	CASSLAGNSNQPQHF
TRBD1	TRBV7-8	TRBJ2-5	many	TGTGCCAGCAGCGGACCGGGACAGGGGCGAGAGACCCAGTACTTC	CASSGPGQGRETQYF
TRBD1	TRBV28	TRBJ2-7	-	TGTGCCAGCTGGAGACAGGGAAGCTACGAGCAGTACTTC	CASWRQGSYEQYF